This section outlines one TCR beta chain sequence together with its context. Its antigen is unknown. Base qualities are not at hand, and no much larger clone is one base apart. The data are from a study of blood T cell repertoires in COVID-19 (dated by TCRdb to 2019 to 2021). The study in broad terms: The collaborator samples originated in the United States, Italy and Spain and spanned the acute and convalescent phases of COVID-19. The material from the prospective study consisted of cDNA or gDNA derived from T cells, B-cell-depleted T cells, or PBMCs. The dataset comprised deeply sampled blood TCRbeta repertoires from subjects exposed to, actively infected with, or recovered from COVID-19. The repertoires were made available in a free public database intended to serve as a resource for research on the immune response to SARS-CoV-2. Samples were obtained from the ongoing ImmuneRACE study (first 160 participants) and from about 1,300 subjects provided by 6 global collaborators. Nearly every sample came with metadata listing a de-identified subject ID, COVID-19 status, age in years and sex. Where HLA class I and class II types were available, the types were taken from metadata supplied by the sample provider, not from assay-based typing.

V sheds 0 bases and J sheds 2 bases, leaving 20 bases between their ends. The CDR3 holds 20 amino acids from the cysteine to the phenylalanine. This entry keeps only the CDR3 DNA: 60 bases, framed from base 1. CDR1 is given as ENHRY and CDR2 as SYGVKD, both from the germline V gene. The immunoSEQ Assay, a bias-controlled multiplex PCR, was used to amplify TCRbeta CDR3 regions from genomic DNA. As for how the authors treated the data: Within the assay, amplification of reference gene primers was used to estimate how many nucleated cells each sample contained. Sequence reads were collapsed and filtered to measure the absolute abundance of every unique TCRbeta CDR3 rearrangement. For each sample, productive Simpson clonality was calculated by taking the square root of Simpson's diversity index across productive rearrangements. As stored in TCRdb, this immuneACCESS dataset retains in-frame rearrangements with V and J assigned. A fraction of the clones does not appear; measured against another copy, unresolved V genes explain less than half of the discrepancy, and the remainder lacks a known reason. V, J and clone size were drawn from that table, and D and trimming were deduced from the DNA. The sample contains approximately 250,000 clones, roughly 88% of them found a single time. The ten top clones hold approximately 6% of the sample.

What the authors observed across the whole study: The quantity of clinical and demographic metadata differed by source and by participant and was supplied without curation.

One collaborating source in Seattle enrolled patients while the patients were actively infected and followed the patients over time throughout the course of disease. Whole blood was collected in K2EDTA tubes by collaborating institutions according to the institutions' own protocols. For TCRbeta analysis, collaborator samples were shipped as frozen whole blood, as isolated PBMCs, or as DNA extracted from either sample type. Specimen: peripheral blood. The rearrangement joined TRBV10-3 to TRBJ1-6; too little of a D gene remains to name it. This receptor was identified in a woman of 80 years or more with COVID-19, enrolled during active disease. CDR3 sequence: CAISESRSGLLVPYNSPLHF. The DNA reads as follows: TGTGCCATCAGTGAGTCCCGTTCAGGCCTTCTGGTGCCCTATAATTCACCCCTCCACTTT.